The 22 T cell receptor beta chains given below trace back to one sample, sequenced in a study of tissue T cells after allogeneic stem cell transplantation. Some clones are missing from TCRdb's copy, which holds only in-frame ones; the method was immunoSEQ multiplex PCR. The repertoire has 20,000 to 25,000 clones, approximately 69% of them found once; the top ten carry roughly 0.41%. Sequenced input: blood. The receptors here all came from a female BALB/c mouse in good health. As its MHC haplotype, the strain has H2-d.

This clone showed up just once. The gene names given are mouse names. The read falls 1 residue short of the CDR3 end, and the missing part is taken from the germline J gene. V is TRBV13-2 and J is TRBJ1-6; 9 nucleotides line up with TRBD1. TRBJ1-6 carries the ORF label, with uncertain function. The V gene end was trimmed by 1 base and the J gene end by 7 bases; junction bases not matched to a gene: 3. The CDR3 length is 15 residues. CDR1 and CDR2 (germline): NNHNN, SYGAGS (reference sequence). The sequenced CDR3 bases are TGTGCCAGCGGTGATTCTACAGGGGGCAATTCGCCCCTCTAC. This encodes CASGDSTGGNSPLY. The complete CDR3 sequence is CASGDSTGGNSPLYF.

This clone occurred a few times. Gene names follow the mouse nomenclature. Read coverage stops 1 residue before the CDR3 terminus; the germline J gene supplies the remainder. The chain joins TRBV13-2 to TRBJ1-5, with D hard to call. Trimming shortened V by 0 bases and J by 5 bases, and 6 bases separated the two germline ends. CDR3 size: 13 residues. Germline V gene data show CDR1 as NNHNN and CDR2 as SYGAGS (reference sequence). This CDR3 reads CASGDAQDQAPLF. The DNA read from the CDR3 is TGTGCCAGCGGTGATGCGCAGGACCAGGCTCCGCTT.

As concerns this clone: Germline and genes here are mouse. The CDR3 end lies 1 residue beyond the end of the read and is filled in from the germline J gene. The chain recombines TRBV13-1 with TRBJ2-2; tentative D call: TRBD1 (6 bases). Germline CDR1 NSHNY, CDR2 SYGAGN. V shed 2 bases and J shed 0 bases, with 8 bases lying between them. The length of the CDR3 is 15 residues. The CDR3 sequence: CASSEGQANTGQLYF. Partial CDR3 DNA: TGTGCCAGCAGTGAGGGACAAGCAAACACCGGGCAGCTCTAC.

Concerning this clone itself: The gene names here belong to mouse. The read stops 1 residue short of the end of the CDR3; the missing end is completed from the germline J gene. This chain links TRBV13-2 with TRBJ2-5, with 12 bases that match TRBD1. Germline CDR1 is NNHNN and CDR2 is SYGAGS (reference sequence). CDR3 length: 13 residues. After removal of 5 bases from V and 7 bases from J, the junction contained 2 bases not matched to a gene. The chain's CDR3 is CASGGQGANTQYF. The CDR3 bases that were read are TGTGCCAGCGGGGGACAGGGGGCGAACACCCAGTAC.

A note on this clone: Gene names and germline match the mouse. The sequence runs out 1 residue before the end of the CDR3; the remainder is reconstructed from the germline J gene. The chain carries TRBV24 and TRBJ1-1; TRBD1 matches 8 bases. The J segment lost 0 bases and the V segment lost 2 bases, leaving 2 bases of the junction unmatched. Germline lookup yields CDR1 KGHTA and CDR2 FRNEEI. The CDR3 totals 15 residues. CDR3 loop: CASSLGTGANTEVFF. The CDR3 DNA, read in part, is TGTGCCAGCAGTCTGGGGACAGGAGCAAACACAGAAGTCTTC.

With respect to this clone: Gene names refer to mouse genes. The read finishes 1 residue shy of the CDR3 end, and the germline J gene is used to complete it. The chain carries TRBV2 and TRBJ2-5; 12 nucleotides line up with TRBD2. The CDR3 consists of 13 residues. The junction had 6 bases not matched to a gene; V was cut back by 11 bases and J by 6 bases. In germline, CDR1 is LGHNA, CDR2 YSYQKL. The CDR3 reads CALTGGARDTQYF. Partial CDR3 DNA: TGTGCCCTGACTGGGGGGGCGCGGGACACCCAGTAC.

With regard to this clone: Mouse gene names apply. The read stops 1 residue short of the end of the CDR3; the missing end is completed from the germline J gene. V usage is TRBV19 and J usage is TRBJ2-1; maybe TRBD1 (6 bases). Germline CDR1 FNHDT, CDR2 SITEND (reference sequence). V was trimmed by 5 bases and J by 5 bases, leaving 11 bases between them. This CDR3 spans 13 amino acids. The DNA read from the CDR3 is TGTGCCAGCAGAACAGGGAGTGATGCTGAGCAGTTC. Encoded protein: CASRTGSDAEQF. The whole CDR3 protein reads CASRTGSDAEQFF.

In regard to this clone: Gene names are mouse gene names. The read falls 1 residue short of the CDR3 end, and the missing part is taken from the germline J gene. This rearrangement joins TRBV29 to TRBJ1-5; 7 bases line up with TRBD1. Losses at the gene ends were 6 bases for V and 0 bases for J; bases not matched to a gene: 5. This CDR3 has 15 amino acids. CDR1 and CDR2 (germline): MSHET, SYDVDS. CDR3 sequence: CASRRTGYNNQAPLF. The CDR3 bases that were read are TGTGCTAGCAGGAGGACAGGATATAACAACCAGGCTCCGCTT.

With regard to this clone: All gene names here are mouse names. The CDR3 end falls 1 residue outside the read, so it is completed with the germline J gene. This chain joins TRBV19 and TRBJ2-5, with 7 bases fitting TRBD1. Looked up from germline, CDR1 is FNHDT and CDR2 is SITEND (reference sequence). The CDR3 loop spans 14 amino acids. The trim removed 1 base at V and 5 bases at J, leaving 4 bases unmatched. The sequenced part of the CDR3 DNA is TGTGCCAGCAGTATATTGACAGGGCGAGACACCCAGTAC. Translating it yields CASSILTGRDTQY. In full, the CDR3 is CASSILTGRDTQYF.

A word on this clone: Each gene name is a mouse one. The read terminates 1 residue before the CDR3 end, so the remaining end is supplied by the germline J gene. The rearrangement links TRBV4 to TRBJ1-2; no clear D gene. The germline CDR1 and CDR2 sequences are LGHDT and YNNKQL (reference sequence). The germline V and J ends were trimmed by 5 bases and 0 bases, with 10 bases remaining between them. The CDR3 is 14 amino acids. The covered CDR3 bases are TGTGCCAGCAGCCGCCTCACAGCAAACTCCGACTACACC. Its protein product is CASSRLTANSDYT. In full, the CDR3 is CASSRLTANSDYTF.

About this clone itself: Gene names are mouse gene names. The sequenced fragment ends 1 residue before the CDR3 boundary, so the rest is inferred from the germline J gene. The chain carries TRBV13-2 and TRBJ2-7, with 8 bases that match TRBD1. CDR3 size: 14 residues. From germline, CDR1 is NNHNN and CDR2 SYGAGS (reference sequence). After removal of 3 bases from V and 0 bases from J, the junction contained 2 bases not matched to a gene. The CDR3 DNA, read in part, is TGTGCCAGCGGTGGGACAGGGTTCTCCTATGAACAGTAC. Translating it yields CASGGTGFSYEQY. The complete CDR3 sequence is CASGGTGFSYEQYF.

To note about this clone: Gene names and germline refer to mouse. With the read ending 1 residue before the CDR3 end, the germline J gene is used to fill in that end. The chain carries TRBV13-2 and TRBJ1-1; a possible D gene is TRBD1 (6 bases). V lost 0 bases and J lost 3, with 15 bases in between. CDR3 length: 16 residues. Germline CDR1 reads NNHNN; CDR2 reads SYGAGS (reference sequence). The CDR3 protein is CASGDAGGGADTEVFF. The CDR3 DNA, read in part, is TGTGCCAGCGGTGATGCGGGGGGGGGCGCAGACACAGAAGTCTTC.

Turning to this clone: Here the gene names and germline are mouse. The covered CDR3 bases are TGTGCCAGCAGCCAAGATACAAATTCCTATAATTCGCCCCTCTAC. Its translation: CASSQDTNSYNSPLY. The CDR3 as a whole reads CASSQDTNSYNSPLYF. The chain combines TRBV2 with TRBJ1-6; D gene uncertain. The read halts 1 residue ahead of the CDR3 end, with the missing end drawn from the germline J gene. TRBJ1-6 is identified as an open reading frame with a role that is uncertain. The CDR3 totals 16 residues. CDR1 is LGHNA, CDR2 YSYQKL, per germline. The V gene lost 0 bases and the J gene lost 0 bases, with 6 bases spanning the gap.

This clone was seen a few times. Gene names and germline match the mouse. CDR3: CASSPPGHSNERLFF. The covered CDR3 bases are TGTGCTAGCAGTCCTCCCGGACATTCCAACGAAAGATTATTT. V usage is TRBV29 and J usage is TRBJ1-4; D is perhaps TRBD1 (5 bases). The CDR3 end is not reached by the read, which stops 1 residue before it; the germline J gene fills it in. Germline assignment: CDR1 MSHET and CDR2 SYDVDS. The CDR3 runs 15 residues. The V end was cut by 5 bases, the J end by 1 base, with 11 bases between.

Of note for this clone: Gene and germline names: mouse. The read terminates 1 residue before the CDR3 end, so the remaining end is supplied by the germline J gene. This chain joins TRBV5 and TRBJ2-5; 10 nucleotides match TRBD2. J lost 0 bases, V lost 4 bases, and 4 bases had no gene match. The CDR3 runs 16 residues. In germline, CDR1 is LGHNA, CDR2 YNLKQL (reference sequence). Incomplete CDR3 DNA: TGTGCCAGCAGCCGGACTGGGGGTCTTAACCAAGACACCCAGTAC. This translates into CASSRTGGLNQDTQY. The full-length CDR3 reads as CASSRTGGLNQDTQYF.

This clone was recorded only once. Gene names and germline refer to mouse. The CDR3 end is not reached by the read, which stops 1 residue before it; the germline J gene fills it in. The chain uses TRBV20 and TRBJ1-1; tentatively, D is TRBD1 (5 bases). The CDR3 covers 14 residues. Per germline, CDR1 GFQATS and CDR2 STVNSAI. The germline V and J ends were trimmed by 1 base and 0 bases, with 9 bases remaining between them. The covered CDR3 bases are TGTGGTGCTAGGGCGGGGCAAGCAAACACAGAAGTCTTC. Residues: CGARAGQANTEVF. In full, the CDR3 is CGARAGQANTEVFF.

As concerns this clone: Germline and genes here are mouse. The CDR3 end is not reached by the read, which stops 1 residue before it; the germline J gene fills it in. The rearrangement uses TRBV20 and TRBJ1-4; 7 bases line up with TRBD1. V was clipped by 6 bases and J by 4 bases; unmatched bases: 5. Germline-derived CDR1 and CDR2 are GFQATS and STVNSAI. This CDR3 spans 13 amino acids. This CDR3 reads CGARRDSNERLFF. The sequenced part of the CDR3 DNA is TGTGGTGCAAGACGGGACAGCAACGAAAGATTATTT.

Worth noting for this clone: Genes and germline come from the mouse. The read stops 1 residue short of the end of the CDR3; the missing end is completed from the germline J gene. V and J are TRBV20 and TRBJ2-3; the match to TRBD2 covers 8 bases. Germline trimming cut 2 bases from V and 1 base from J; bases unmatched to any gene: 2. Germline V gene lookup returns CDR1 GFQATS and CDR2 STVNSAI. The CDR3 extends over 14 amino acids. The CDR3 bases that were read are TGTGGTGCTAGGAGGGGGGGCGGTGCAGAAACGCTGTAT. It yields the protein CGARRGGGAETLY. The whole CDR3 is CGARRGGGAETLYF. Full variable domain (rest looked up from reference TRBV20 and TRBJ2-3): GALVYQYPRRTICKSGTSMRMECQAVGFQATSVAWYRQSPQKTFELIALSTVNSAIKYEQNFTQEKFPISHPNLSFSSMTVLNAYLEDRGLYLCGARRGGGAETLYFGSGTRLTVL.

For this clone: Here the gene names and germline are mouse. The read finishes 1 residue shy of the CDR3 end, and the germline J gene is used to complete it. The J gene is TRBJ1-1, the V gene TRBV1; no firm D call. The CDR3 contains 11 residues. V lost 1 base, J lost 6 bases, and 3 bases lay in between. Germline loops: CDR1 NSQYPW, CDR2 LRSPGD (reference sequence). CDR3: CTCSAGAEVFF. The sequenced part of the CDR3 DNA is TGCACCTGCAGTGCAGGGGCAGAAGTCTTC.

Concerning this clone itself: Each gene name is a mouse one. The CDR3 region is CASSRQGDTEVFF. The CDR3 bases that were read are TGTGCCAGCAGTAGGCAGGGAGACACAGAAGTCTTC. The chain has TRBV19 and TRBJ1-1, with D possibly TRBD1 on 5 matching bases. The read terminates 1 residue ahead of where the CDR3 ends, so the germline J gene completes it. The CDR3 has 13 amino acids. CDR1 is FNHDT, CDR2 SITEND, per germline (reference sequence). Trimming pared 3 bases from V and 3 bases from J, leaving 9 bases between.

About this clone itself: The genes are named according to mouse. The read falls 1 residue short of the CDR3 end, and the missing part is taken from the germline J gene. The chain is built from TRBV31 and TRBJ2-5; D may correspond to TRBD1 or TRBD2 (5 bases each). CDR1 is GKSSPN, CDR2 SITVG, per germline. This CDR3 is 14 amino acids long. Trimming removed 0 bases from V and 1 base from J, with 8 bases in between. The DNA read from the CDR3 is TGTGCCTGGAGTCTAACGGGGGACCAAGACACCCAGTAC. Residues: CAWSLTGDQDTQY. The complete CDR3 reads CAWSLTGDQDTQYF.

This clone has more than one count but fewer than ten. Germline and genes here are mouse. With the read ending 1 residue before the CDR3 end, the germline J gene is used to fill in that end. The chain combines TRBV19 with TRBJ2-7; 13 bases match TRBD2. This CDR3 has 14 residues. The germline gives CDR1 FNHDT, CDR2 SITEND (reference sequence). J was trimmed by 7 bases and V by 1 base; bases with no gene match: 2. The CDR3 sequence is CASSIRDWGGEQYF. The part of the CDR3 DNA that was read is TGTGCCAGCAGTATACGGGACTGGGGGGGAGAACAGTAC.